What follows are 27 T cell receptor beta chains derived from one specimen sequenced in a study of blood T cell repertoires in COVID-19. Clones were read by immunoSEQ multiplex PCR, and TCRdb kept only the in-frame ones, dropping some. There are about 110,000 clones in the sample; about four fifths occur only once, and roughly 4% lies in the top ten. Material: peripheral blood. These receptors originate from a woman aged 65 to 85 with acute or convalescent COVID-19.

In nucleotides, the CDR3 is TGCGCCAGCAGCAACGGGACAGGGATGTTTCAGACCCAGTACTTC. Amino acid sequence: CASSNGTGMFQTQYF. The J gene is TRBJ2-5, the V gene TRBV5-1; 9 bases match TRBD1. Trimming took 4 bases from V and 6 from J; bases not matched to a gene: 10. Germline V CDR1 and CDR2: SGHRS, YFSETQ. The CDR3 loop spans 15 amino acids.

The chain is built from TRBV7-9 and TRBJ1-1; no reliable D call. The germline V and J ends were trimmed by 2 bases and 2 bases, with 9 bases remaining between them. CDR3 length: 14 residues. CDR1 is SEHNR, CDR2 FQNEAQ, per germline (reference sequence). The CDR3 bases are TGTGCCAGCAGCTTACGGTATTCCAACACTGAAGCTTTCTTT. Translated, it gives CASSLRYSNTEAFF.

The rearrangement joins TRBV3-1 (or the pseudogene TRBV3-2) to TRBJ2-2; maybe TRBD1 (5 bases). CDR3 length equals 13 residues. Germline CDR1 is LGHDT and CDR2 is YNNKEL (reference sequence). The ends were cut back, 5 bases at V and 5 bases at J, with 9 bases in the middle. CDR3 DNA sequence: TGTGCCAGCAGCTCGCAGGGAACCGGGGAGCTGTTTTTT. It is translated as CASSSQGTGELFF.

The genes are TRBV7-2 and TRBJ2-3; no clear D gene. Germline values: CDR1 SGHTA, CDR2 FQGNSA. There are 12 residues in the CDR3. V dropped 5 bases and J dropped 6 bases, with 9 bases sitting between them. Here the CDR3 reads CASSPVLDTQYF. The CDR3 DNA reads TGTGCCAGCAGCCCAGTCCTGGATACGCAGTATTTT.

The rearrangement links TRBV28 to TRBJ2-2; 8 bases align to TRBD2. Trimming at V came to 5 bases and at J to 3 bases, leaving 5 bases not matched to a gene. Germline-derived CDR1 and CDR2 are MDHEN and SYDVKM. The CDR3 totals 15 residues. DNA of the CDR3: TGTGCCAGCAGTGGCGGGGGGCGGGACACCGGGGAGCTGTTTTTT. Translating it yields CASSGGGRDTGELFF.

The V call is TRBV24-1, the J call TRBJ2-7; 7 nucleotides line up with TRBD1. The CDR3 sequence is 13 residues long. CDR1 and CDR2 from the germline V gene are KGHDR and SFDVKD. V gave up 7 bases and J gave up 4 bases; unmatched junction bases: 6. This chain's CDR3 is CATSPGQIYEQYF. CDR3 nucleotide sequence: TGTGCCACCAGCCCGGGACAGATTTACGAGCAGTACTTC.

This chain links TRBV18 with TRBJ1-2, with D unresolved. V was trimmed by 3 bases and J by 4 bases, leaving 15 bases between them. Germline V lookup: CDR1 KGHSH, CDR2 LQKENI. The CDR3 runs to 15 residues. CDR3 nucleotides: TGTGCCAGCTCACCGGGAGAGGGCTCGGGCTATGGCTACACCTTC. Amino acid sequence: CASSPGEGSGYGYTF.

J is TRBJ2-7 and V is TRBV11-2; 14 positions agree with TRBD2. This CDR3 is 18 amino acids long. V shed 4 bases, J shed 0 bases, and the junction held 8 bases outside the gene matches. CDR1 is SGHAT, CDR2 FQNNGV, per germline. CDR3 nucleotides: TGTGCCAGCAGCTCTGGACTAGCGGGAGGCAGGAGCTCCTACGAGCAGTACTTC. This sequence encodes CASSSGLAGGRSSYEQYF.

This clone appeared once. The V and J genes are TRBV7-2 and TRBJ1-5; D not certain. The CDR3 consists of 14 residues. CDR1 and CDR2 (germline): SGHTA, FQGNSA. V lost 5 bases to trimming and J lost 1 base, with 9 bases between them. The CDR3 DNA follows: TGTGCCAGCAGCCTACACAGCAGCAATCAGCCCCAGCATTTT. It encodes CASSLHSSNQPQHF.

The V call is TRBV7-9, the J call TRBJ2-7, with D perhaps matching TRBD1 (6 bases). The germline gives CDR1 SEHNR, CDR2 FQNEAQ (reference sequence). This CDR3 comprises 16 residues. Trimming shortened V by 5 bases and J by 0 bases, and 17 bases separated the two germline ends. DNA for the CDR3: TGTGCCAGCAGCCCAGGGGCGGCCGGCGACTCCTACGAGCAGTACTTC. It specifies CASSPGAAGDSYEQYF.

This chain links TRBV10-2 with TRBJ2-4; TRBD1 agrees at 8 bases. Germline V gene sequence: CDR1 WSHSY, CDR2 SAAADI. The junction had 13 bases not matched to a gene; V was cut back by 6 bases and J by 9 bases. The CDR3 contains 15 residues. In DNA form, the CDR3 reads TGCGCCAGCAGAGAGAGTGGACAGGGACAAGGCATTCAGTACTTC. Residues: CASRESGQGQGIQYF.

The chain couples TRBV10-1 to TRBJ1-5, with D possibly TRBD1 on 5 matching bases. The CDR3 is made up of 17 amino acids. CDR1 is WNHNN, CDR2 SYGVQD, per germline (reference sequence). Trimming took off 0 bases at V and 0 bases at J, with 12 bases between the two ends. The CDR3 loop is CASSESTRGGSNQPQHF. The DNA of the CDR3 is TGCGCCAGCAGTGAGTCGACTCGGGGGGGTAGCAATCAGCCCCAGCATTTT.

This chain links TRBV28 with TRBJ2-1, with D possibly being TRBD2 (6 bases). This CDR3 region has 10 residues. Germline CDR1 MDHEN, CDR2 SYDVKM. The V end was cut by 10 bases, the J end by 9 bases, with 10 bases between. The CDR3 bases are TGTGCCATCTCGGGAGTTGAGCAGTTCTTC. Amino acids: CAISGVEQFF.

The gene calls are TRBV7-2 and TRBJ2-3; perhaps TRBD2 as D (6 bases). The V end was cut by 3 bases, the J end by 5 bases, with 15 bases between. Germline CDR1 SGHTA, CDR2 FQGNSA. The length of the CDR3 is 15 residues. The CDR3 loop is CASSFQGQGGDTQYF. CDR3 DNA sequence: TGTGCCAGCAGCTTCCAGGGCCAGGGAGGAGATACGCAGTATTTT.

The gene calls are TRBV28 and TRBJ2-7; D perhaps matches TRBD1 (6 bases). The CDR3 contains 14 residues. The V end lost 1 base, the J end lost 7 bases, and 14 bases lay between the germline ends. From germline, CDR1 is MDHEN and CDR2 SYDVKM. The CDR3 region is CASSLSQGLREQYF. In nucleotides, the CDR3 is TGTGCCAGCAGTTTATCACAGGGCTTGAGGGAGCAGTACTTC.

The chain recombines TRBV7-3 with TRBJ1-1; no definite D call. V lost 2 bases and J 1 base, leaving 5 bases between the germline ends. The germline V gene has CDR1 SGHTA and CDR2 FQGTGA. This CDR3 comprises 13 residues. Here the CDR3 reads CASSLEGNTEAFF. The CDR3 nucleotides are TGTGCCAGCAGCTTAGAGGGGAACACTGAAGCTTTCTTT. Filled out from reference TRBV7-3 and TRBJ1-1, the complete variable domain reads GAGVSQTPSNKVTEKGKYVELRCDPISGHTALYWYRQSLGQGPEFLIYFQGTGAADDSGLPNDRFFAVRPEGSVSTLKIQRTERGDSAVYLCASSLEGNTEAFFGQGTRLTVV.

This chain joins TRBV7-9 and TRBJ2-7, with D unresolved. CDR1 and CDR2 from the germline V gene are SEHNR and FQNEAQ (reference sequence). CDR3 length: 13 residues. The V end was cut by 1 base, the J end by 4 bases, with 8 bases between. In DNA, the CDR3 is TGTGCCAGCAGCTTAGGTGGGCAGTACGAGCAGTACGTC. Its protein product is CASSLGGQYEQYV.

This clone was recorded once. The rearrangement links TRBV28 to TRBJ2-1, with TRBD2 identical over 9 bases. The CDR3 loop spans 15 amino acids. J lost 2 bases, V lost 6 bases, and 5 bases had no gene match. From germline, CDR1 is MDHEN and CDR2 SYDVKM. The CDR3 DNA reads as TGTGCCAGCAGATCTGCGGGAGGGGCCTACAATGAGCAGTTCTTC. This encodes CASRSAGGAYNEQFF.

The chain recombines TRBV27 with TRBJ1-5; 10 bases line up with TRBD1. Germline assignment: CDR1 MNHEY and CDR2 SMNVEV (reference sequence). This CDR3 is built from 14 residues. J was trimmed by 7 bases and V by 6 bases; bases with no gene match: 6. CDR3 residues: CASRIRQGAQPQHF. The CDR3 DNA reads TGTGCCAGCAGAATCAGACAGGGGGCCCAGCCCCAGCATTTT.

The CDR3 region is CASSFLTGSGEQFF. CDR3 DNA: TGTGCCAGCAGCTTTCTAACAGGGTCGGGTGAGCAGTTCTTC. The chain carries TRBV13 and TRBJ2-1, with D perhaps TRBD1 (6 bases). The CDR3 is made up of 14 amino acids. Germline CDR1 is PRHDT and CDR2 is FYEKMQ (reference sequence). V was shortened by 3 bases and J by 9 bases, with 15 bases between the two germline ends.

The chain carries TRBV28 and TRBJ1-6; 7 bases match TRBD1. The CDR3 is made up of 16 amino acids. CDR1 and CDR2 from the germline V gene are MDHEN and SYDVKM. V was clipped by 6 bases and J by 2 bases; unmatched bases: 7. CDR3 bases: TGTGCCAGCAGCCAAGACAGGGAGCCCTATAATTCACCCCTCCACTTT. This codes for CASSQDREPYNSPLHF.

On this clone: This specimen includes other DNA sequences encoding the same CDR3. This chain links TRBV3-1 (or the pseudogene TRBV3-2) with TRBJ1-5; possible D gene TRBD1, 5 bases. CDR1 LGHDT and CDR2 YNNKEL come from the germline V gene (reference sequence). The V end lost 0 bases, the J end lost 7 bases, and 7 bases lay between the germline ends. This CDR3 contains 13 residues. The CDR3 region is CASSQERGQPQHF. DNA for the CDR3: TGTGCCAGCAGCCAAGAAAGGGGCCAGCCCCAGCATTTT.

This clone was counted only a few times. The rearrangement links TRBV10-3 to TRBJ1-5; 9 bases match TRBD1. The CDR3 spans 16 residues. The V and J ends lost 0 bases and 6 bases, in that order; junction bases with no gene match: 6. CDR1 is ENHRY and CDR2 is SYGVKD in the germline V gene. The CDR3 here is CAISESIGTGTQPQHF. Written as DNA, the CDR3 is TGTGCCATCAGTGAGTCGATCGGGACAGGGACTCAGCCCCAGCATTTT.

The V gene is TRBV29-1, the J gene TRBJ1-4; D is uncertain. The CDR3 consists of 13 residues. Looked up from germline, CDR1 is SQVTM and CDR2 is ANQGSEA. Between the trimmed V and J ends, which lost 7 bases and 5 bases, there was a span of 14 bases. The CDR3 nucleotides are TGCAGCGCCTGGACGGAGGGAAATGAAAAACTGTTTTTT. The encoded protein is CSAWTEGNEKLFF.

The rearrangement uses TRBV11-2 and TRBJ2-4; TRBD2 aligns across 14 bases. Germline CDR1 SGHAT, CDR2 FQNNGV. Unmatched junction bases numbered 5, after V lost 0 bases and J lost 1 base. CDR3 length: 19 residues. CDR3 nucleotide sequence: TGTGCCAGCAGCTTAGATGGGACTAGCGGGAGTTCGGCCAAAAACATTCAGTACTTC. Amino acids: CASSLDGTSGSSAKNIQYF. Supplemented by reference TRBV11-2 and TRBJ2-4, the full variable domain reads EAGVAQSPRYKIIEKRQSVAFWCNPISGHATLYWYQQILGQGPKLLIQFQNNGVVDDSQLPKDRFSAERLKGVDSTLKIQPAKLEDSAVYLCASSLDGTSGSSAKNIQYFGAGTRLSVL.

This chain connects TRBV7-2 to TRBJ2-5, with 7 bases identical to TRBD2. The germline gives CDR1 SGHTA, CDR2 FQGNSA. V gave up 7 bases and J gave up 3 bases; unmatched junction bases: 8. The CDR3 runs 14 residues. For the CDR3, the DNA is TGTGCCAGCACCCCACAGCTAGCGGAAGAGACCCAGTACTTC. As protein: CASTPQLAEETQYF.

The chain carries TRBV9 and TRBJ1-6, with D unclear. There are 16 residues in the CDR3. The germline V and J ends were trimmed by 4 bases and 0 bases, with 11 bases remaining between them. Germline values: CDR1 SGDLS, CDR2 YYNGEE. CDR3 protein: CASSTEYFSYNSPLHF. The DNA of the CDR3 is TGTGCCAGCAGCACCGAATACTTCTCCTATAATTCACCCCTCCACTTT.